This is a list of T cell receptor beta chains from one sample in a study of regulatory T cells in long-lasting Graves disease. TCRdb reprocessed the multiplex PCR reads via MiXCR and lists one record per CDR3 protein. This sample has about 450,000 distinct CDR3 sequences, with 11% to 15% found just once. Separately, the same data were catalogued under a study of T cells in Graves' hyperthyroidism and ophthalmopathy.

Sequenced here: peripheral blood mononuclear cells (PBMCs), sampled at new diagnosis, from a patient treated with antithyroid drugs. These receptors were collected from a woman aged 45 to 65 with Graves disease. Each CDR3 is given with its conserved first and last residue. D genes are given only for firm matches. Clone size, where shown, is once, few, many, or a class for clones that have expanded.

16 | TRBJ2-3 | TRBD2 | many | TRBV11-2 | CASSPLGLAGIDTQYF | TGTGCCAGCAGCCCCCTCGGACTAGCGGGAATCGATACGCAGTATTTT
16 | TRBJ2-7 | . | . | TRBV6-2/TRBV6-3 | CASSSSKGEITYEQYF | TGTGCCAGCAGTTCCTCGAAGGGGGAAATTACCTACGAGCAGTACTTC
15 | TRBJ2-3 | TRBD2 | many | TRBV12-3/TRBV12-4 | CASSPLAVSTDTQYF | TGTGCCAGCAGCCCGCTAGCGGTTAGCACAGATACGCAGTATTTT
15 | TRBJ2-7 | . | many | TRBV3-1 | CASSQESREVYEQYF | TGTGCCAGCAGCCAAGAGTCGCGGGAAGTCTACGAGCAGTACTTC
16 | TRBJ2-3 | TRBD2 | medium-sized | TRBV9 | CASSADLAGGTDTQYF | TGTGCCAGCAGCGCTGACTTAGCGGGCGGCACAGATACGCAGTATTTT
15 | TRBJ2-3 | TRBD2 | once | TRBV28 | CASSVGGVSTDTQYF | TGTGCCAGCAGTGTGGGAGGGGTCAGCACAGATACGCAGTATTTT
17 | TRBJ2-1 | TRBD1 | many | TRBV18 | CASSPYTGQGSYNEQFF | TGTGCCAGCTCACCTTACACCGGACAGGGGTCCTACAATGAGCAGTTCTTC
15 | TRBJ1-2 | . | few | TRBV10-3 | CAISESGVPNYGYTF | TGTGCCATCAGTGAGTCTGGAGTACCGAACTATGGCTACACCTTC
19 | TRBJ2-3 | TRBD1 | once | TRBV28 | CASSSPGTGGEKRTDTQYF | TGTGCCAGCAGTTCACCCGGGACAGGGGGCGAAAAACGCACAGATACGCAGTATTTT
16 | TRBJ2-6 | . | . | TRBV3-1 | CASSQDGGFGANVLTF | TGTGCCAGCAGCCAAGATGGAGGGTTCGGGGCCAACGTCCTGACTTTC
17 | TRBJ2-7 | TRBD2 | . | TRBV3-1 | CASSPPTGGVKSYEQYF | TGTGCCAGCAGCCCCCCAACTGGGGGGGTTAAGTCCTACGAGCAGTACTTC
14 | TRBJ1-5 | . | many | TRBV20-1 | CSALNAADNQPQHF | TGCAGTGCCTTGAACGCGGCTGATAATCAGCCCCAGCATTTT
16 | TRBJ1-2 | . | . | TRBV12-3/TRBV12-4 | CASSLALQGTNYGHTF | TGTGCCAGCAGTTTAGCCTTACAGGGCACTAACTATGGCCACACCTTC
13 | TRBJ2-7 | TRBD2 | many | TRBV20-1 | CSARTSGAYEQYF | TGCAGTGCGCGGACTAGCGGGGCCTACGAGCAGTACTTC
14 | TRBJ2-1 | . | many | TRBV6-1 | CASRVGGLYNEQFF | TGTGCCAGCAGAGTTGGGGGGTTATACAATGAGCAGTTCTTC
16 | TRBJ2-1 | TRBD1 | . | TRBV19 | CASSPWGQETYNEQFF | TGTGCCAGTAGTCCGTGGGGACAGGAGACCTACAATGAGCAGTTCTTC
13 | TRBJ1-1 | . | many | TRBV3-1 | CASSQRVNTEAFF | TGTGCCAGCAGCCAACGAGTTAACACTGAAGCTTTCTTT
15 | TRBJ2-3 | . | . | TRBV6-5 | CASSYGIAVTDTQYF | TGTGCCAGCAGTTACGGAATAGCAGTTACAGATACGCAGTATTTT
13 | TRBJ1-5 | . | many | TRBV11-2 | CASSSYENQPQHF | TGTGCCAGCAGCTCCTATGAAAATCAGCCCCAGCATTTT
14 | TRBJ1-2 | . | many | TRBV12-3/TRBV12-4 | CASSFGGLRRGYTF | TGTGCCAGCAGTTTTGGGGGCCTCCGCCGTGGCTACACCTTC
15 | TRBJ1-5 | . | . | TRBV6-9 | CASSYVASSNQPQHF | TGTGCCAGCAGTTACGTGGCATCGAGCAATCAGCCCCAGCATTTT
14 | TRBJ1-2 | . | many | TRBV6-1 | CASSILGASGGYTF | TGTGCCAGCAGTATCCTCGGGGCCTCTGGGGGCTACACCTTC
14 | TRBJ1-5 | . | many | TRBV2 | CASSDWEGNQPQHF | TGTGCCAGCAGTGACTGGGAGGGGAATCAGCCCCAGCATTTT
14 | TRBJ2-7 | . | many | TRBV27 | CASSLTPNSHEQYF | TGTGCCAGCAGTTTAACCCCTAACAGCCACGAGCAGTACTTC
13 | TRBJ2-1 | TRBD2 | few | TRBV7-9 | CASSLAGENKQFF | TGTGCCAGCAGCCTAGCGGGAGAGAACAAGCAGTTCTTC
13 | TRBJ1-5 | . | many | TRBV30 | CAWSISEDQPQHF | TGTGCCTGGAGTATTAGCGAGGATCAGCCCCAGCATTTT
16 | TRBJ1-5 | . | . | TRBV6-1 | CASRLVGGRGNQPQHF | TGTGCCAGCAGACTGGTTGGGGGGCGCGGCAATCAGCCCCAGCATTTT
13 | TRBJ1-1 | . | few | TRBV27 | CASSYVVNTEAFF | TGTGCCAGCAGTTACGTCGTGAACACTGAAGCTTTCTTT
15 | TRBJ2-2 | . | . | TRBV10-3 | CAISRGLANTGELFF | TGTGCCATCAGTCGAGGCCTAGCGAACACCGGGGAGCTGTTTTTT